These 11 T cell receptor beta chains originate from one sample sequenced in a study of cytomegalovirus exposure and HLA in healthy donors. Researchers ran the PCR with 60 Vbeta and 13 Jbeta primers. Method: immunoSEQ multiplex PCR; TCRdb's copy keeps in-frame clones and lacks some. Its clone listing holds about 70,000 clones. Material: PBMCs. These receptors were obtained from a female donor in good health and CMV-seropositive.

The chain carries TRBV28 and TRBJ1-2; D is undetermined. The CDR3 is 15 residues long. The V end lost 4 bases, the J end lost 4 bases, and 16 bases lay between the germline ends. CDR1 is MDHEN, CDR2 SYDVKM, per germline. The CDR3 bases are TGTGCCAGCAGTTCCCCCACAACAGTCACCTATGGCTACACCTTC. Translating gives CASSSPTTVTYGYTF.

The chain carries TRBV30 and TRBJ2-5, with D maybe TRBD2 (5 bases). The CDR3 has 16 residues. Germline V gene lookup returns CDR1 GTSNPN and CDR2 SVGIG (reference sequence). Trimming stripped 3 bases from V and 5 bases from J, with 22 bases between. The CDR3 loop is CAWREPPGIVRETQYF. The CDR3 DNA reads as TGTGCCTGGAGGGAACCCCCGGGGATTGTGAGGGAGACCCAGTACTTC.

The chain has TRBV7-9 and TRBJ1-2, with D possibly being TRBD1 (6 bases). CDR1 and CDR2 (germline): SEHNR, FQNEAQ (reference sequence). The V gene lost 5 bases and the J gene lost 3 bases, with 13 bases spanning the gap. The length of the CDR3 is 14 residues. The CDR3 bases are TGTGCCAGCAGCAGATCAGGGGCTGACTATGGCTACACCTTC. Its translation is CASSRSGADYGYTF.

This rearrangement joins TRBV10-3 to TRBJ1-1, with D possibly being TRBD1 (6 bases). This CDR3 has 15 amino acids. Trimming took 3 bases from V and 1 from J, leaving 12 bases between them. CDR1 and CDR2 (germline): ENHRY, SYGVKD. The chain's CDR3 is CAISEGGQSNTEAFF. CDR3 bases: TGTGCCATCAGTGAAGGTGGACAGTCGAACACTGAAGCTTTCTTT.

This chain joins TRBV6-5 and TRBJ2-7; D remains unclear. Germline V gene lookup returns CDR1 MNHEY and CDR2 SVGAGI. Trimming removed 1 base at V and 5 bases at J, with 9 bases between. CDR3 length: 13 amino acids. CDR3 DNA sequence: TGTGCCAGCAGTTACTACGAACAAGACGAGCAGTACTTC. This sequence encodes CASSYYEQDEQYF.

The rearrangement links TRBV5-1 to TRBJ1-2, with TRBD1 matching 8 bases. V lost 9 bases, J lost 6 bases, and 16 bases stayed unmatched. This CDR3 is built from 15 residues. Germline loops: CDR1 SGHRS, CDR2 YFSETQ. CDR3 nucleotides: TGCGCCACAACTGTGGGTCCCAGGGGGCTGGATGGCTACACCTTC. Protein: CATTVGPRGLDGYTF.

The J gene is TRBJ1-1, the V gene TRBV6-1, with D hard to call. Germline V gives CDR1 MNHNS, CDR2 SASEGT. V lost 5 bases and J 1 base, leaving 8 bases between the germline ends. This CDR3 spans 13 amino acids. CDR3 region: CASSPRENTEAFF. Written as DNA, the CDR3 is TGTGCCAGCAGTCCCCGGGAGAACACTGAAGCTTTCTTT.

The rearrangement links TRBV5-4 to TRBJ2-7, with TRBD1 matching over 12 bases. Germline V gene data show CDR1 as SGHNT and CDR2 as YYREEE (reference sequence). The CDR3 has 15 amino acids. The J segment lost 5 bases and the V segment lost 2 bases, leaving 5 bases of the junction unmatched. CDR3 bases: TGTGCCAGCAGCTTAGATGGGACAGGGGGCCACGAGCAGTACTTC. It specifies CASSLDGTGGHEQYF.

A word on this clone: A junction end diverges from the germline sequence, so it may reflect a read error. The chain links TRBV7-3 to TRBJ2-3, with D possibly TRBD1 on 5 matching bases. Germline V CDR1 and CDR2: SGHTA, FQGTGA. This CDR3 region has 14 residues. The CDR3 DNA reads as TGTGCCAGCAGCTTAGGAACAGGCACAGATAAGCAGTATTTT. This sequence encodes CASSLGTGTDKQYF.

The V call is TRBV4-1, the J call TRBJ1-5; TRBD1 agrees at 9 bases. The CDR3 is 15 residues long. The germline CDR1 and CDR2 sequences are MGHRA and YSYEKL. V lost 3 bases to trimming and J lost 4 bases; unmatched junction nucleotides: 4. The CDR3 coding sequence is TGCGCCAGCAGCCAGTGGACAGGGGAGAATCAGCCCCAGCATTTT. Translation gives CASSQWTGENQPQHF.

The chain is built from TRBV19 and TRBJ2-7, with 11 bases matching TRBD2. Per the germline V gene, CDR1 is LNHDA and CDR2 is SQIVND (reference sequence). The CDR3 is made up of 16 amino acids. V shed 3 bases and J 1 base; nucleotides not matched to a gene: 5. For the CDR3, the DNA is TGTGCCAGTAGTATCTCTAGCGGGAGGCCATCCTACGAGCAGTACTTC. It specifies CASSISSGRPSYEQYF.